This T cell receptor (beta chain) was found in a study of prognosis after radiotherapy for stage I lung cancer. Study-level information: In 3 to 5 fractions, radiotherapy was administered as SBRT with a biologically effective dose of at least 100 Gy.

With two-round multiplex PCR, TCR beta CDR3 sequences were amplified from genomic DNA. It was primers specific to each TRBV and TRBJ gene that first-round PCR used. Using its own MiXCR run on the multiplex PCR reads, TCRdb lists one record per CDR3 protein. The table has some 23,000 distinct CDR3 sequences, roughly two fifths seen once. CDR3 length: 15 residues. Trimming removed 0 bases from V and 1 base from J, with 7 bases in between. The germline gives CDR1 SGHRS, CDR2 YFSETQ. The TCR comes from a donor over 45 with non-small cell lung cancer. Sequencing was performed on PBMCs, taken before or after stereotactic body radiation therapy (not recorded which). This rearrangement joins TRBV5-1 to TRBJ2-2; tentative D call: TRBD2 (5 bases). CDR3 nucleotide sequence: TGCGCCAGCAGCTTGGCGGGAATGAACACCGGGGAGCTGTTTTTT. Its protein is CASSLAGMNTGELFF.